Listed below are T cell receptor beta chains from one sample, sequenced in a study of T cells after yellow fever vaccination. Via MiXCR, TCRdb re-called the 5' RACE reads, giving one row per CDR3 protein. The table lists approximately 150,000 distinct CDR3 sequences, around 7.7% of them singletons, with around 0.73% in the top ten. The sequences come from CD4+ T cells sorted from PBMCs, collected 5 days after the yellow fever booster vaccination. The source of these receptors is a man aged 25-45 years who received the YFV17D yellow fever vaccine. Each CDR3 is given with its conserved first and last residue. A D gene is named only where the DNA matches it firmly. Where a row states a size, it is once, few, many or the class of an expanded clone; other rows omit it.

DNA,CDR3,size,V,D,J,length
TGTGCCAGCAGCCTCCGACAGGGCTACTCTGCGCGGGACCCCTACGAGCAGTACTTC,CASSLRQGYSARDPYEQYF,few,TRBV6-1,-,TRBJ2-7,19
TGTGCCATCAGTGAGGCAGCCCTACAAGAGACCCAGTACTTC,CAISEAALQETQYF,many,TRBV10-3,-,TRBJ2-5,14
TGTGCCAGCAGCATTATTGCCGGGACAGGGAGCCCCGGGGAGCTGTTTTTT,CASSIIAGTGSPGELFF,many,TRBV7-3,TRBD1,TRBJ2-2,17
TGCAGTGCTAGAGATAGTGGGCCTAGCGGGAGGGGCGATACGCAGTATTTT,CSARDSGPSGRGDTQYF,-,TRBV20-1,TRBD2,TRBJ2-3,17
TGCAGTGCTAAAGAACGACTAGCGGGAGAGGGAGATACGCAGTATTTT,CSAKERLAGEGDTQYF,few,TRBV20-1,TRBD2,TRBJ2-3,16
TGTGCCAGTGGACTAGCGGGATGGCTTACGCAGTATTTT,CASGLAGWLTQYF,many,TRBV28,TRBD2,TRBJ2-3,13
TGTGCCAGCAGCCAGGACAACACCGGGGAGCTGTTTTTT,CASSQDNTGELFF,many,TRBV7-2,-,TRBJ2-2,13
TGCGCCAGCAGCTCGTGGGGGAATGGAGACACTGAAGCTTTCTTT,CASSSWGNGDTEAFF,many,TRBV5-1,-,TRBJ1-1,15
TGCGCCAGCAGTGTCGGGGAAGTCGGGGAGCTGTTTTTT,CASSVGEVGELFF,many,TRBV5-1,-,TRBJ2-2,13
TGTGCCAGCAACCAAGCGGGAGGGCCTTTTGAGCAGTACTTC,CASNQAGGPFEQYF,many,TRBV6-2/TRBV6-3,TRBD2,TRBJ2-7,14
TGTGCCAGCGTCAGACTAATCCAAGAGACCCAGTACTTC,CASVRLIQETQYF,many,TRBV7-6,-,TRBJ2-5,13
TGCAGTGCTAGAGACGGGGGCTCCACGGTGGATGAGCAGTTCTTC,CSARDGGSTVDEQFF,many,TRBV20-1,-,TRBJ2-1,15
TGTGCCAGCAGTTTTAAGCGGCTGAACCCCGGGGAGCTGTTTTTT,CASSFKRLNPGELFF,many,TRBV12-3/TRBV12-4,-,TRBJ2-2,15
TGCAGTGCGACTAGCGGGGGTCCTGATACGCAGTATTTT,CSATSGGPDTQYF,many,TRBV20-1,TRBD2,TRBJ2-3,13
TGTGCCAGTAGGCCGGGTCTACTCTATGGCTACACCTTC,CASRPGLLYGYTF,many,TRBV2,-,TRBJ1-2,13
TGTGCCAGCACTCGCGGAGGGGGGACAGCCTATGGCTACACCTTC,CASTRGGGTAYGYTF,many,TRBV13,TRBD1,TRBJ1-2,15
TGTGCCAGTACCCCCCCCGGACAGGTCTTTAATGAGCAGTTCTTC,CASTPPGQVFNEQFF,few,TRBV19,TRBD1,TRBJ2-1,15
TGCAGTGCTGCCGGGACAGTGGGACAGCCCCAGCATTTT,CSAAGTVGQPQHF,many,TRBV20-1,TRBD1,TRBJ1-5,13
TGTGCCAGCAGTTTACTGGGCGATGAGCAGTTCTTC,CASSLLGDEQFF,many,TRBV12-3/TRBV12-4,-,TRBJ2-1,12
TGCGCCAGCAGCTTGGGTCAGGGGGCACACGAGCAGTACTTC,CASSLGQGAHEQYF,many,TRBV5-1,TRBD1,TRBJ2-7,14
TGCGCCAGCAGCACCGGGACAGCGAACTACGAGCAGTACTTC,CASSTGTANYEQYF,many,TRBV5-1,TRBD1,TRBJ2-7,14
TGTGCCAGCAGCTTGGTTTCAGCCAGCACAGATACGCAGTATTTT,CASSLVSASTDTQYF,many,TRBV5-5,-,TRBJ2-3,15
TGCGCCAGCAGTTCGGACCGGGAGGGCGGGGAGCTGTTTTTT,CASSSDREGGELFF,many,TRBV5-1,TRBD2,TRBJ2-2,14
TGCAGTGCGGAAGGACAGGACTATGGCTACACCTTC,CSAEGQDYGYTF,many,TRBV20-1,TRBD1,TRBJ1-2,12
TGCAGTGCTAGCTCGGGTAATCAGCCCCAGCATTTT,CSASSGNQPQHF,many,TRBV20-1,-,TRBJ1-5,12
TGTGCCAGCATGGACACCGGGGAGCTGTTTTTT,CASMDTGELFF,few,TRBV6-5,-,TRBJ2-2,11
TGTGCCAGTACCGCCCCGGGACATAGCACAGATACGCAGTATTTT,CASTAPGHSTDTQYF,few,TRBV19,-,TRBJ2-3,15
TGTGCCAGCAGCTTAGGCCCTGGACTAGCGGGACAGAATACGCAGTATTTT,CASSLGPGLAGQNTQYF,many,TRBV7-2,TRBD2,TRBJ2-3,17
TGTGCCAGCAGTAACATCAAGGGCAGCCAGAAGAAGACCCAGTACTTC,CASSNIKGSQKKTQYF,many,TRBV12-3/TRBV12-4,-,TRBJ2-5,16
TGTGCCAGCAGTCTTAGCGGGAGTCCCGGGGAGCTGTTTTTT,CASSLSGSPGELFF,many,TRBV12-3/TRBV12-4,TRBD2,TRBJ2-2,14
TGTGCCAGCAGCTCCCTCGCTAGCGGCAGCTCCTACAATGAGCAGTTCTTC,CASSSLASGSSYNEQFF,-,TRBV7-3,TRBD2,TRBJ2-1,17
TGTGCCGCTCTATCTGGGGCCAACGTCCTGACTTTC,CAALSGANVLTF,few,TRBV28,-,TRBJ2-6,12
TGTGCCAGCAGCTTAGGGGGGACTAGGGGGGAGACCCAGTACTTC,CASSLGGTRGETQYF,few,TRBV7-2,TRBD2,TRBJ2-5,15
TGCGCCAGCAGTGGACCGACGAGCAATCAGCCCCAGCATTTT,CASSGPTSNQPQHF,many,TRBV10-2,-,TRBJ1-5,14
TGTGCCACGGCCCCGACTCGTCCTCAAGAGACCCAGTACTTC,CATAPTRPQETQYF,many,TRBV15,-,TRBJ2-5,14
TGTGCCAGCAGGGCGGTGACTAGCGGGCTCACCGGGGAGCTGTTTTTT,CASRAVTSGLTGELFF,many,TRBV5-4,TRBD2,TRBJ2-2,16
TGTGCCAGCAGCTTAGCAGTAGCCAAAAACATTCAGTACTTC,CASSLAVAKNIQYF,many,TRBV7-2,-,TRBJ2-4,14
TGTGCCAGTAGTACTCAGCGAGGGATAAGCACAGATACGCAGTATTTT,CASSTQRGISTDTQYF,few,TRBV19,-,TRBJ2-3,16
TGCAGCGTAACGACAGGGACCTTTTCCTACGAGCAGTACTTC,CSVTTGTFSYEQYF,many,TRBV29-1,TRBD1,TRBJ2-7,14
TGTGCCAGCAGCTTCGGCGGAGGACTTGAAGAGACCCAGTACTTC,CASSFGGGLEETQYF,few,TRBV5-4,-,TRBJ2-5,15
TGCAGTCACCCCTGGGTCGGGGGACAGGGGGACCGAATGAACACTGAAGCTTTCTTT,CSHPWVGGQGDRMNTEAFF,many,TRBV20-1,TRBD1,TRBJ1-1,19
TGTGCCAGCAGCTCGGACAGAAGCGAGACCCAGTACTTC,CASSSDRSETQYF,many,TRBV11-2,-,TRBJ2-5,13
TGCGCCAGCAGCCGGGACAGGGTAATGAACACTGAAGCTTTCTTT,CASSRDRVMNTEAFF,many,TRBV5-1,TRBD1,TRBJ1-1,15
TGTGCCAGCAGCTTGGAAGGGGTGCACACTGAAGCTTTCTTT,CASSLEGVHTEAFF,many,TRBV7-9,-,TRBJ1-1,14
TGTGCCAGCAGTTTGATGGGCCACGAGCAGTACTTC,CASSLMGHEQYF,many,TRBV27,-,TRBJ2-7,12
TGTGCCAGCAGATGGTACGAAACGAACACTGAAGCTTTCTTT,CASRWYETNTEAFF,many,TRBV7-2,-,TRBJ1-1,14
TGTGCCAGCAGTCGTCTAACCTACAATGAGCAGTTCTTC,CASSRLTYNEQFF,-,TRBV27,-,TRBJ2-1,13
TGCAGTGCTAGGGAATACATCGGGCGGGAGGGCCTCTTCTTC,CSAREYIGREGLFF,-,TRBV20-1,TRBD2,TRBJ2-1,14
TGTGCCATCATTGTCCCCGGGGGTGAGCAGTTCTTC,CAIIVPGGEQFF,few,TRBV10-3,-,TRBJ2-1,12
TGTGCCAGCAGCCTGGGGGAAAACATTCAGTACTTC,CASSLGENIQYF,many,TRBV12-3/TRBV12-4,-,TRBJ2-4,12
TGTGCCAGCAGTCGGGGGTATGGAAACACCATATATTTT,CASSRGYGNTIYF,many,TRBV6-5,-,TRBJ1-3,13
TGCAGTGCTACCAGACAGGGGAATCAGCCCCAGCATTTT,CSATRQGNQPQHF,many,TRBV20-1,TRBD1,TRBJ1-5,13
TGTGCCAGCAGCTACCTTGACGGGAGGCAAGAGACCCAGTACTTC,CASSYLDGRQETQYF,many,TRBV7-2,TRBD2,TRBJ2-5,15
TGTGCCAGCAGCTTACGGAGGGCGACCCAGTACTTC,CASSLRRATQYF,few,TRBV7-3,-,TRBJ2-5,12
TGTGCCAGCAGTTACGGCAGACCCGGGGAGCTGTTTTTT,CASSYGRPGELFF,many,TRBV6-6,-,TRBJ2-2,13
TGCAGTGCAGTAGAAGGAGGCACAGATACGCAGTATTTT,CSAVEGGTDTQYF,few,TRBV20-1,-,TRBJ2-3,13